The rows below give T cell receptor beta chains drawn from one sample of a study of early T cells in non-severe SARS-CoV-2 infection. MiXCR was run by TCRdb on the 5' RACE reads, yielding one entry per CDR3 protein. This table has approximately 89,000 distinct CDR3 sequences, over 12% appearing once. The specimen was whole blood. The source is an adult who was a healthcare worker with PCR-confirmed SARS-CoV-2 infection or an uninfected control (not recorded which). Both conserved end residues are part of each CDR3. Each record gives: V gene, J gene, clone size, D gene, CDR3 DNA, CDR3 protein. D genes are given only for firm matches. The size entry is marked missing in some rows and otherwise reads once, few, many or a size class.

v_gene: TRBV4-2
j_gene: TRBJ2-5
abundance: few
d_gene: TRBD2
CDR3nt: TGTGCCAGCAGCCAGATAGCGGGGTTCCAAGAGACCCAGTACTTC
CDR3aa: CASSQIAGFQETQYF

v_gene: TRBV11-2
j_gene: TRBJ2-1
abundance: many
d_gene: -
CDR3nt: TGTGCCAGCAGCTTGGGTCCCTCCAATGAGCAGTTCTTC
CDR3aa: CASSLGPSNEQFF

v_gene: TRBV29-1
j_gene: TRBJ2-7
abundance: many
d_gene: TRBD1
CDR3nt: TGCAGCGTTGGGGGATCGGGACAGCGAAACTACGAGCAGTACTTC
CDR3aa: CSVGGSGQRNYEQYF

v_gene: TRBV6-2/TRBV6-3
j_gene: TRBJ2-1
abundance: -
d_gene: TRBD1
CDR3nt: TGTGCCAGCAGTTACCCCCGGGACAGGGAAACGAATGAGCAGTTCTTC
CDR3aa: CASSYPRDRETNEQFF

v_gene: TRBV7-9
j_gene: TRBJ2-2
abundance: many
d_gene: -
CDR3nt: TGTGCCAGCAGCTTCTACAAACCGAACACCGGGGAGCTGTTTTTT
CDR3aa: CASSFYKPNTGELFF

v_gene: TRBV27
j_gene: TRBJ1-3
abundance: -
d_gene: -
CDR3nt: TGTGCCAGCAGTGAACGCACAGGAAACACCATATATTTT
CDR3aa: CASSERTGNTIYF

v_gene: TRBV7-3
j_gene: TRBJ2-2
abundance: -
d_gene: -
CDR3nt: TGTGCCAGCAGCTTGGGACTCCTAAACACCGGGGAGCTGTTTTTT
CDR3aa: CASSLGLLNTGELFF

v_gene: TRBV7-9
j_gene: TRBJ2-3
abundance: few
d_gene: TRBD1
CDR3nt: TGTGCCAGCAGCTCAACTGGGACAGTCTGGACAGATACGCAGTATTTT
CDR3aa: CASSSTGTVWTDTQYF

v_gene: TRBV11-2
j_gene: TRBJ2-2
abundance: few
d_gene: -
CDR3nt: TGTGCCAGCAGCTTATTGGGCGGCGGGGAGCTGTTTTTT
CDR3aa: CASSLLGGGELFF

v_gene: TRBV18
j_gene: TRBJ1-1
abundance: -
d_gene: -
CDR3nt: TGTGCCAGCTCACCAGGGAACACTGAAGCTTTCTTT
CDR3aa: CASSPGNTEAFF

v_gene: TRBV10-3
j_gene: TRBJ2-7
abundance: -
d_gene: -
CDR3nt: TGTGCCATTGCCGGGACCCTCTACGAGCAGTACTTC
CDR3aa: CAIAGTLYEQYF

v_gene: TRBV18
j_gene: TRBJ1-2
abundance: -
d_gene: -
CDR3nt: TGTGTCAGCTCACCAGGTGGCAGCAGCTATGGCTACACCTTC
CDR3aa: CVSSPGGSSYGYTF

v_gene: TRBV7-6
j_gene: TRBJ2-7
abundance: -
d_gene: -
CDR3nt: TGTGCCAGCAGTCCAGGGACGACTAACTCCTACGAGCAGTACTTC
CDR3aa: CASSPGTTNSYEQYF

v_gene: TRBV11-2
j_gene: TRBJ2-1
abundance: few
d_gene: -
CDR3nt: TGTGCCAGCAGTTCGCGAGGGTTTAACAATGAGCAGTTCTTC
CDR3aa: CASSSRGFNNEQFF

v_gene: TRBV5-1
j_gene: TRBJ2-1
abundance: -
d_gene: -
CDR3nt: TGCGCCAGCAGCCTTAGCGAGTATGAGCAGTTCTTC
CDR3aa: CASSLSEYEQFF

v_gene: TRBV7-6
j_gene: TRBJ2-5
abundance: many
d_gene: -
CDR3nt: TGTGCCAGCAGCTTTAGCGGAGAAGAGACCCAGTACTTC
CDR3aa: CASSFSGEETQYF

v_gene: TRBV12-3/TRBV12-4
j_gene: TRBJ2-7
abundance: few
d_gene: -
CDR3nt: TGTGCCAGCAGTGCGGGACAGATCTCCTACGAGCAGTACTTC
CDR3aa: CASSAGQISYEQYF

v_gene: TRBV19
j_gene: TRBJ2-7
abundance: -
d_gene: -
CDR3nt: TGTGCCAGTAGTCCCGCTGGGCATTCCTACGAGCAGTACTTC
CDR3aa: CASSPAGHSYEQYF

v_gene: TRBV21-1
j_gene: TRBJ2-7
abundance: -
d_gene: -
CDR3nt: TGTGCCAGCAGCAAAGGGGCGGGGGCCAACTCCTACGAGCAGTACTTC
CDR3aa: CASSKGAGANSYEQYF

v_gene: TRBV29-1
j_gene: TRBJ1-1
abundance: few
d_gene: TRBD1
CDR3nt: TGCAGCGAAAGGGACAGCATGAACACTGAAGCTTTCTTT
CDR3aa: CSERDSMNTEAFF

v_gene: TRBV7-2
j_gene: TRBJ2-7
abundance: once
d_gene: -
CDR3nt: TGTGCCAGCAGCAGCTACTTGAGCTCCTACGAGCAGTACTTC
CDR3aa: CASSSYLSSYEQYF

v_gene: TRBV29-1
j_gene: TRBJ2-2
abundance: few
d_gene: -
CDR3nt: TGCAGCGTTGCCGGCCCCGGGGAGCTGTTTTTT
CDR3aa: CSVAGPGELFF

v_gene: TRBV5-8
j_gene: TRBJ2-3
abundance: few
d_gene: TRBD1
CDR3nt: TGTGCCAGCAGCCCGGGACAGAGGACTAGCACAGATACGCAGTATTTT
CDR3aa: CASSPGQRTSTDTQYF

v_gene: TRBV18
j_gene: TRBJ2-5
abundance: few
d_gene: -
CDR3nt: TGTGCCAGCTCACCTCCGGGCCGTCCTTGGGGAGAGACCCAGTACTTC
CDR3aa: CASSPPGRPWGETQYF

v_gene: TRBV30
j_gene: TRBJ1-2
abundance: many
d_gene: -
CDR3nt: TGTGCCTGGAGTACAGGAGGGGGCTACACCTTC
CDR3aa: CAWSTGGGYTF

v_gene: TRBV24-1
j_gene: TRBJ2-2
abundance: few
d_gene: -
CDR3nt: TGTGCCACCAGTGACCCACGAAGGGTGCCCGGGGAGCTGTTTTTT
CDR3aa: CATSDPRRVPGELFF

v_gene: TRBV30
j_gene: TRBJ1-1
abundance: many
d_gene: TRBD1
CDR3nt: TGTGCCGGATGGCACCGGGACAGGGGGAACACTGAAGCTTTCTTT
CDR3aa: CAGWHRDRGNTEAFF

v_gene: TRBV27
j_gene: TRBJ1-5
abundance: many
d_gene: -
CDR3nt: TGTGCCAGCTCCTCCTGGGGAGGGTTTTCCAATCAGCCCCAGCATTTT
CDR3aa: CASSSWGGFSNQPQHF

v_gene: TRBV4-1
j_gene: TRBJ2-3
abundance: -
d_gene: TRBD2
CDR3nt: TGCGCCAGCACCCTGACTTACCGAGGGAGGGAAGATACGCAGTATTTT
CDR3aa: CASTLTYRGREDTQYF

v_gene: TRBV5-5
j_gene: TRBJ1-5
abundance: few
d_gene: -
CDR3nt: TGTGCCAGCAGCTTGTCCCCGGACAATCAGCCCCAGCATTTT
CDR3aa: CASSLSPDNQPQHF

v_gene: TRBV7-9
j_gene: TRBJ1-2
abundance: few
d_gene: -
CDR3nt: TGTGCCAGCAGCTTAGTAGGGCTGGCGCAGGACTACTATGGCTACACCTTC
CDR3aa: CASSLVGLAQDYYGYTF

v_gene: TRBV18
j_gene: TRBJ2-1
abundance: many
d_gene: TRBD2
CDR3nt: TGTGCCAGCTCACCCCGGACTAGCGGGAGGGTCAATGAGCAGTTCTTC
CDR3aa: CASSPRTSGRVNEQFF

v_gene: TRBV28
j_gene: TRBJ1-5
abundance: few
d_gene: -
CDR3nt: TGTGCCACTAACTTGGGGAATCAGCCCCAGCATTTT
CDR3aa: CATNLGNQPQHF

v_gene: TRBV19
j_gene: TRBJ1-5
abundance: few
d_gene: -
CDR3nt: TGTGCCAGTAGTGGGGGCAATCAGCCCCAGCATTTT
CDR3aa: CASSGGNQPQHF

v_gene: TRBV18
j_gene: TRBJ2-1
abundance: -
d_gene: TRBD1
CDR3nt: TGTGCCAGCGCCCGGGACAGATACAATGAGCAGTTCTTC
CDR3aa: CASARDRYNEQFF

v_gene: TRBV7-9
j_gene: TRBJ2-2
abundance: -
d_gene: -
CDR3nt: TGTGCCAGCAGCTTTGCCGGGATTAACACCGGGGAGCTGTTTTTT
CDR3aa: CASSFAGINTGELFF

v_gene: TRBV5-6
j_gene: TRBJ2-5
abundance: -
d_gene: TRBD2
CDR3nt: TGTGCCAGCAGCATACTAGCGGGGGGGCATCAAGAGACCCAGTACTTC
CDR3aa: CASSILAGGHQETQYF

v_gene: TRBV14
j_gene: TRBJ1-1
abundance: many
d_gene: -
CDR3nt: TGTGCCAGCAGCCAAGACTGGTGGGCAGGGGACACTGAAGCTTTCTTT
CDR3aa: CASSQDWWAGDTEAFF

v_gene: TRBV30
j_gene: TRBJ2-4
abundance: few
d_gene: TRBD2
CDR3nt: TGTGCCTGGAGTGTGGGGCTAGCGGGGGGAGCCAAAAACATTCAGTACTTC
CDR3aa: CAWSVGLAGGAKNIQYF

v_gene: TRBV4-1
j_gene: TRBJ2-3
abundance: -
d_gene: -
CDR3nt: TGCGCCAGCAGCCAAGAGGAGGGGGTTCGTACGCAGTATTTT
CDR3aa: CASSQEEGVRTQYF

v_gene: TRBV5-1
j_gene: TRBJ2-5
abundance: -
d_gene: TRBD2
CDR3nt: TGCGCCAGCAGCTCTTTAGCGGGAGTGGAGACCCAGTACTTC
CDR3aa: CASSSLAGVETQYF

v_gene: TRBV29-1
j_gene: TRBJ1-4
abundance: many
d_gene: -
CDR3nt: TGCAGCGTTGGGCGTTGGAATGAAAAACTGTTTTTT
CDR3aa: CSVGRWNEKLFF

v_gene: TRBV11-2
j_gene: TRBJ1-4
abundance: -
d_gene: -
CDR3nt: TGTGCCAGCAGCTACGAGGGGGGAGGTGAAAAACTGTTTTTT
CDR3aa: CASSYEGGGEKLFF

v_gene: TRBV5-1
j_gene: TRBJ2-1
abundance: many
d_gene: -
CDR3nt: TGCGCCAGCAGCTCGGTGGGGGCCTACAATGAGCAGTTCTTC
CDR3aa: CASSSVGAYNEQFF

v_gene: TRBV18
j_gene: TRBJ1-1
abundance: many
d_gene: -
CDR3nt: TGTGCCAGCTCACCACGTCAGATGAACACTGAAGCTTTCTTT
CDR3aa: CASSPRQMNTEAFF

v_gene: TRBV12-3/TRBV12-4
j_gene: TRBJ1-5
abundance: -
d_gene: -
CDR3nt: TGTGCCAGCAGCGGTTTGGAGGACGGTGTTGGCCCCCAGCATTTT
CDR3aa: CASSGLEDGVGPQHF

v_gene: TRBV7-6
j_gene: TRBJ1-2
abundance: few
d_gene: TRBD1
CDR3nt: TGTGCCAGCAGCGAAGAAGTTACAGGGGGCGTCTACACCTTC
CDR3aa: CASSEEVTGGVYTF

v_gene: TRBV5-1
j_gene: TRBJ1-2
abundance: many
d_gene: -
CDR3nt: TGCGCCAGCAGCTTGGGAGGGGTCCAGGATGGCTACACCTTC
CDR3aa: CASSLGGVQDGYTF

v_gene: TRBV19
j_gene: TRBJ1-1
abundance: -
d_gene: -
CDR3nt: TGTGCCAGTAGTATCTACATCTCGAACACTGAAGCTTTCTTT
CDR3aa: CASSIYISNTEAFF

v_gene: TRBV2
j_gene: TRBJ1-6
abundance: many
d_gene: -
CDR3nt: TGTGCCAGCAGGCGACAGACTGGGGGAAATTCACCCCTCCACTTT
CDR3aa: CASRRQTGGNSPLHF

v_gene: TRBV11-2
j_gene: TRBJ2-5
abundance: many
d_gene: TRBD2
CDR3nt: TGTGCCAGCAGCGGCACTAGCGGGAGTGGGCAAGAGACCCAGTACTTC
CDR3aa: CASSGTSGSGQETQYF

v_gene: TRBV29-1
j_gene: TRBJ2-6
abundance: many
d_gene: -
CDR3nt: TGCAGCGTGGGACCGGGGGCTGGGGCCAACGTCCTGACTTTC
CDR3aa: CSVGPGAGANVLTF

v_gene: TRBV3-1
j_gene: TRBJ2-3
abundance: many
d_gene: -
CDR3nt: TGTGCCAGCAGCCCTGGCGTCCTAGGGGCCACAGATACGCAGTATTTT
CDR3aa: CASSPGVLGATDTQYF

v_gene: TRBV19
j_gene: TRBJ1-1
abundance: many
d_gene: -
CDR3nt: TGTGCCAGTAAAGGGACCTGGAACACTGAAGCTTTCTTT
CDR3aa: CASKGTWNTEAFF

v_gene: TRBV5-1
j_gene: TRBJ2-1
abundance: few
d_gene: -
CDR3nt: TGCGCCAGCAGCTTGGCGACACCCGGGGCCAATGAGCAGTTCTTC
CDR3aa: CASSLATPGANEQFF